Here is one T cell receptor (beta chain) with its context. Germline assignment: CDR1 LNHDA and CDR2 SQIVND (reference sequence). The CDR3 consists of 14 residues. Trimming removed 7 bases from V and 8 bases from J; junction bases left unmatched: 10. Using immunoSEQ multiplex PCR, the repertoire was profiled, and TCRdb retains in-frame clones only, with some absent. This table has some 1,600,000 clones, roughly 98% appearing once. The entry originates in a study of shared clonotypes between healthy human individuals. This clonotype was sampled from a man aged 30 to 39 in good health. The source material was naive CD4+ T cells sorted from blood. The subset: CD45RA+ positively selected. This chain uses TRBV19 with TRBJ2-2, with 7 bases lining up with TRBD2. CDR3 nucleotide sequence: TGTGCCAGTACCCCGGCGGGAGTTACAGGGGAGCTGTTTTTT. It encodes CASTPAGVTGELFF. Using reference TRBV19 and TRBJ2-2 for the parts outside the CDR3, the full variable domain is DGGITQSPKYLFRKEGQNVTLSCEQNLNHDAMYWYRQDPGQGLRLIYYSQIVNDFQKGDIAEGYSVSREKKESFPLTVTSAQKNPTAFYLCASTPAGVTGELFFGEGSRLTVL.